A single sample gave rise to the 7 T cell receptor beta chains below, sequenced in a study of tumor and adjacent non-tumor tissue in lung cancer. No cell sorting was done before RNA was extracted from the tissue. TCRbeta libraries were built with three rounds of nested PCR, modified from ARM-PCR. In TCRdb, the multiplex PCR reads were re-called with MiXCR into one record per CDR3 protein. The sample carries about 200,000 distinct CDR3 sequences, 70% to 75% recorded once. The sequenced material came from lung tumor tissue. The receptors were gathered from a man in his 60s with non-small cell lung cancer.

Concerning this clonotype: An end of the junction does not agree with germline; a read error may underlie this. The J gene is TRBJ2-1, the V gene TRBV20-1; perhaps TRBD2 as D (5 bases). The CDR3 contains 14 residues. Germline values: CDR1 DFQATT, CDR2 SNEGSKA (reference sequence). The CDR3 loop reads CSSSPGIGISEQFF. The CDR3 DNA is TGCAGTTCTAGTCCCGGGATAGGAATAAGTGAGCAGTTCTTC.

Concerning this clonotype: A clone one base away is much larger, so this may be a read error. The rearrangement joins TRBV7-9 to TRBJ2-1; D might be TRBD2 (6 bases). Germline values: CDR1 SEHNR, CDR2 FQNEAQ (reference sequence). With 5 bases removed from V and 7 bases from J, the gap between germline ends came to 21 bases. This CDR3 region has 16 residues. The CDR3 protein is CASSPTNGSGKNEQFF. The CDR3 DNA is TGTGCCAGCAGCCCGACTAACGGGAGCGGAAAGAATGAGCAGTTCTTC.

The chain combines TRBV4-1 with TRBJ2-2; tentative D call: TRBD2 (6 bases). The germline V gene encodes CDR1 MGHRA and CDR2 YSYEKL. The germline V and J ends were trimmed by 5 bases and 3 bases, with 7 bases remaining between them. The CDR3 covers 13 residues. The CDR3 spells CASSGRYTGELFF. As DNA, the CDR3 is TGCGCCAGCAGCGGGAGGTACACCGGGGAGCTGTTTTTT.

This chain links TRBV4-1 with TRBJ1-2, with D tentatively TRBD1 (5 bases). This CDR3 is 14 amino acids long. The germline CDR1 and CDR2 sequences are MGHRA and YSYEKL. V lost 4 bases and J 4 bases, leaving 13 bases between the germline ends. Here the CDR3 reads CASSPGRGTYGYTF. CDR3 nucleotide sequence: TGCGCCAGCAGCCCGGGACGGGGAACCTATGGCTACACCTTC.

The chain uses TRBV11-2 and TRBJ2-7, with 13 bases identical to TRBD2. The CDR3 is 14 amino acids. Germline assignment: CDR1 SGHAT and CDR2 FQNNGV. Trimming removed 5 bases from V and 5 bases from J; junction bases left unmatched: 3. CDR3 sequence: CASSILAGGDEQYF. DNA of the CDR3: TGTGCCAGCAGCATACTAGCGGGAGGGGACGAGCAGTACTTC.

Concerning this clonotype itself: A much larger clone lies one base from this, so it may be a read error. The V call is TRBV4-2, the J call TRBJ1-1; D gene ambiguous. V gave up 1 base and J gave up 1 base, with 10 bases separating them. There are 15 residues in the CDR3. Germline lookup yields CDR1 LGHNA and CDR2 YNFKEQ. The CDR3 DNA follows: TGTGCCAGCAGCCAAGTCAAGAAAGGGAACACTGAAGCTTTCTTT. The encoded protein is CASSQVKKGNTEAFF.

This clonotype was detected many times. The V call is TRBV6-2 or TRBV6-3, the J call TRBJ2-6, with 7 nucleotides matching TRBD1. V was clipped by 5 bases and J by 4 bases; unmatched bases: 2. This CDR3 has 14 residues. CDR1 and CDR2 (germline): MNHEY, SVGEGT. The CDR3 nucleotides read TGTGCCAGCAGTGACAGGGCCGGGGCCAACGTCCTGACTTTC. Protein sequence: CASSDRAGANVLTF.